The 6 T cell receptor beta chains below all came from one sample that was sequenced in a study of neoadjuvant anti-PD-1 for oral cavity cancer. Measured with immunoSEQ multiplex PCR; TCRdb has only the in-frame clones, and not every one. The sample has about 61,000 clones, roughly three quarters seen once. The sample in question was PBMCs, obtained before nivolumab (anti-PD-1) treatment. The receptors here all came from a person aged 40-85 years with oral cavity squamous cell carcinoma.

The V call is TRBV2, the J call TRBJ2-5, with TRBD1 identical over 7 bases. CDR1 SNHLY and CDR2 FYNNEI come from the germline V gene. V was pared by 4 bases and J by 4 bases, with 9 bases of the junction left unmatched. This CDR3 is 15 amino acids long. The CDR3 protein is CASSADRAVRETQYF. The CDR3 DNA follows: TGTGCCAGCAGTGCTGACAGGGCAGTACGAGAGACCCAGTACTTC. Looking up the rest from reference TRBV2 and TRBJ2-5 gives the full variable domain: EPEVTQTPSHQVTQMGQEVILRCVPISNHLYFYWYRQILGQKVEFLVSFYNNEISEKSEIFDDQFSVERPDGSNFTLKIRSTKLEDSAMYFCASSADRAVRETQYFGPGTRLLVL.

This chain connects TRBV5-1 to TRBJ2-7; the match to TRBD1 covers 7 bases. The germline gives CDR1 SGHRS, CDR2 YFSETQ. This CDR3 comprises 14 residues. The junction had 2 bases not matched to a gene; V was cut back by 0 bases and J by 2 bases. CDR3 bases: TGCGCCAGCAGCTTGGACAGGGGAACCTACGAGCAGTACTTC. It specifies CASSLDRGTYEQYF.

The V call is TRBV25-1, the J call TRBJ2-1; the match to TRBD2 covers 10 bases. V lost 0 bases and J lost 4; bases outside the gene matches: 6. The CDR3 is 17 residues long. CDR1 and CDR2 (germline): MGHDK, SYGVNS. The CDR3 DNA follows: TGTGCCAGCAGTGAATATTCTAGCGGGAGTTATTACAATGAGCAGTTCTTC. It codes for CASSEYSSGSYYNEQFF.

The rearrangement uses TRBV7-8 and TRBJ1-1; D is possibly TRBD1 (5 bases). V was trimmed by 5 bases and J by 0 bases, leaving 13 bases between them. Germline V gene data show CDR1 as SGHVS and CDR2 as FQNEAQ. This CDR3 contains 15 residues. CDR3 nucleotide sequence: TGTGCCAGCAGCCTGACCCCACAGGTGAACACTGAAGCTTTCTTT. It specifies CASSLTPQVNTEAFF. The whole variable domain, remainder taken from reference TRBV7-8 and TRBJ1-1, is GAGVSQSPRYKVAKRGQDVALRCDPISGHVSLFWYQQALGQGPEFLTYFQNEAQLDKSGLPSDRFFAERPEGSVSTLKIQRTQQEDSAVYLCASSLTPQVNTEAFFGQGTRLTVV.

J is TRBJ1-2 and V is TRBV6-1; 7 bases line up with TRBD1. The CDR3 has 13 amino acids. Germline lookup yields CDR1 MNHNS and CDR2 SASEGT. Unmatched junction bases numbered 3, after V lost 1 base and J lost 7 bases. CDR3 residues: CASSEEQGSGYTF. The CDR3 DNA follows: TGTGCCAGCAGTGAAGAACAGGGGTCTGGCTACACCTTC.

The DNA of the CDR3 is TGTGCCATCAGTGACCCGACAGAAAGCACAGATACGCAGTATTTT. This encodes CAISDPTESTDTQYF. The rearrangement joins TRBV10-3 to TRBJ2-3; D is perhaps TRBD1 (5 bases). The CDR3 covers 15 residues. The germline gives CDR1 ENHRY, CDR2 SYGVKD. Between the trimmed V and J ends, which lost 3 bases and 0 bases, there was a span of 10 bases.